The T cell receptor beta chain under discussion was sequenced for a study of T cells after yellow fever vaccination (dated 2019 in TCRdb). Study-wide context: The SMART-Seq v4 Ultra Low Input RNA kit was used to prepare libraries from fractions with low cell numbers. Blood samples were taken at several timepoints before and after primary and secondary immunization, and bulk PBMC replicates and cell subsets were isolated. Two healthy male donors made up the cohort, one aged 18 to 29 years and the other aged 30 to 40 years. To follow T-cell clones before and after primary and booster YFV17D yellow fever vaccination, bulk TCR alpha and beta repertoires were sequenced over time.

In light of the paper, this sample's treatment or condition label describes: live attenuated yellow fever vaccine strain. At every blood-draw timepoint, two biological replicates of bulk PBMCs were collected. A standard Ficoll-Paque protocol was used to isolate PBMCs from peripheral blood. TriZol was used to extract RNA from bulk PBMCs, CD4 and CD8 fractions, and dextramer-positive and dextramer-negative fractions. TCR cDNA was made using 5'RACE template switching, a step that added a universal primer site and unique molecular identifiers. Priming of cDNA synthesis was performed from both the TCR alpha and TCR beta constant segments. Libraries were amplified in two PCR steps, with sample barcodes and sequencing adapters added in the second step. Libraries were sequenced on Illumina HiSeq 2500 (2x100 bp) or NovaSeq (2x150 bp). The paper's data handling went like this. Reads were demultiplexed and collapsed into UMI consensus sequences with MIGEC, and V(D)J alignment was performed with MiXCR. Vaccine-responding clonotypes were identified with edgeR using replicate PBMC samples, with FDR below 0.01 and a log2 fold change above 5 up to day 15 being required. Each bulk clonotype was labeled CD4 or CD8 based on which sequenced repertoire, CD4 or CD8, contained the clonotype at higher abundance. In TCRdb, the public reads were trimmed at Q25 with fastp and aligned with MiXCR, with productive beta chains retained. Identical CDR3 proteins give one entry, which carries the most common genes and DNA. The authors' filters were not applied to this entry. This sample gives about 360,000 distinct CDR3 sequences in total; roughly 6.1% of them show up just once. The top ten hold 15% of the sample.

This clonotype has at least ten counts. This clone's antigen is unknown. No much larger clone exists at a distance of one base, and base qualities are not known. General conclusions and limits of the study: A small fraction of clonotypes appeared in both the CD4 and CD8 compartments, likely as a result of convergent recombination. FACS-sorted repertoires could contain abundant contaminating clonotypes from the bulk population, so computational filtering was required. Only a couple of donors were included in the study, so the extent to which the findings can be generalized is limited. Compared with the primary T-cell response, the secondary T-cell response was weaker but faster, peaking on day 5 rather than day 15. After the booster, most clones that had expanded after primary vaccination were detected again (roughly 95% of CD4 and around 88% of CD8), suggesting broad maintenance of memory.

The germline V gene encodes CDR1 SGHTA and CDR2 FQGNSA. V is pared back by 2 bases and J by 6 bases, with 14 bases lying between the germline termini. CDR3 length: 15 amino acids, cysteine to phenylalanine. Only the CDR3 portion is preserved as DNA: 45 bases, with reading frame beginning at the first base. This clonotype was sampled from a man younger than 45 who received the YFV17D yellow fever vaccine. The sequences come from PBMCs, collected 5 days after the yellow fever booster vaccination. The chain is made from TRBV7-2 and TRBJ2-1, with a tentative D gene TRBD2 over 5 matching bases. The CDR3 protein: CASSLRGPAPNEQFF. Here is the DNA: TGTGCCAGCAGCTTACGAGGGCCAGCACCCAATGAGCAGTTCTTC. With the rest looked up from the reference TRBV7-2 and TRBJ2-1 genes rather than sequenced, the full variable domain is GAGVSQSPSNKVTEKGKDVELRCDPISGHTALYWYRQSLGQGLEFLIYFQGNSAPDKSGLPSDRFSAERTGGSVSTLTIQRTQQEDSAVYLCASSLRGPAPNEQFFGPGTRLTVL.